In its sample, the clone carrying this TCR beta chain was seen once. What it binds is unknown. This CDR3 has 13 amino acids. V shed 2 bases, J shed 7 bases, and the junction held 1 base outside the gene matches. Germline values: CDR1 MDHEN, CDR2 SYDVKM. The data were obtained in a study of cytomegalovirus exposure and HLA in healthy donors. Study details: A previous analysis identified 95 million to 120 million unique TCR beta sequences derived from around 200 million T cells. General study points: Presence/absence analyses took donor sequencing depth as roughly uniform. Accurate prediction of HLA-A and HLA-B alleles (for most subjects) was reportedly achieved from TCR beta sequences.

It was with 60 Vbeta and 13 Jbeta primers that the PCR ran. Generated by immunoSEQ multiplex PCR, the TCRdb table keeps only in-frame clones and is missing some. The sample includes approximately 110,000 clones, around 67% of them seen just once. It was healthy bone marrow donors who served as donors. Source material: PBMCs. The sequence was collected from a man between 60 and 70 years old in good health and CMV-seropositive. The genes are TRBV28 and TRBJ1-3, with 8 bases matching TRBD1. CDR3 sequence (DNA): TGTGCCAGCAGTTTACAGGGGGCTAACACCATATATTTT. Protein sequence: CASSLQGANTIYF.